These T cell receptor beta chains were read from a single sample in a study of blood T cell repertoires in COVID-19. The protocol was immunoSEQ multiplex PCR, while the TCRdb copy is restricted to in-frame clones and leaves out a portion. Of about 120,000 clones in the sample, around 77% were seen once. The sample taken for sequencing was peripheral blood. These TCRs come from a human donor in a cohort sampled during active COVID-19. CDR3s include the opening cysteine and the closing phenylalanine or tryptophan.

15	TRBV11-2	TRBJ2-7	CASSLGQGKAYEQYF
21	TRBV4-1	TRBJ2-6	CASSQDTTRQGGITGANVLTF
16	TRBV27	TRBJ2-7	CASTTSAGTGRAEQYF
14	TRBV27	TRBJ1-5	CASSLGHSNGPQHF
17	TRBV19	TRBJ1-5	CASSRDFPPLGNQPQHF
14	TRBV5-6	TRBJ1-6	CASSFGTGPSPLHF
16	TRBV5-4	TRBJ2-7	CASSSTRTSGLYEQYF
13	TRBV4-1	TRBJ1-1	CASSQGRNTEAFF
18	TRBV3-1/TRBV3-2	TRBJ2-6	CASSQLGQGLSGANVLTF
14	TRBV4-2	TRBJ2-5	CASSAVGAQETQYF
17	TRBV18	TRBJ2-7	CASSPPVWKRGGYEQYF
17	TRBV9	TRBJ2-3	CASSLLAGGPSTDTQYF
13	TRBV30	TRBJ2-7	CAWSIGQAGEQYF
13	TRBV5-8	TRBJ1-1	CASSGTPNTEAFF
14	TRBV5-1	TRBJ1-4	CASSWDFSNEKLFF
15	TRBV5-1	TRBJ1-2	CASSAPNRGRDGYTF
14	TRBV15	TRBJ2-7	CATSRDFGRDEQYF
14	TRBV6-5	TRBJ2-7	CASSYSQGVHEQYF
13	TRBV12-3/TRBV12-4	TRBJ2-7	CASSYEFSYEQYF